Shown below are 9 T cell receptor beta chains from a single sample sequenced in a study of shared clonotypes between healthy human individuals. As defined, naive CD8 cells were CD45RO-negative and positively selected for CCR7, with terminally differentiated effector memory CD45RA+ cells excluded. Libraries were prepared by immunoSEQ multiplex PCR; TCRdb keeps only in-frame clonotypes and omits some of them. Here the sample spans more than 500,000 clones, around 95% being singletons. The sample comprised naive CD8+ T cells sorted from blood. Receptor source: a woman aged 25 to 39 in good health.

The chain combines TRBV28 with TRBJ1-2; 7 nucleotides agree with TRBD1. The germline gives CDR1 MDHEN, CDR2 SYDVKM. V dropped 2 bases and J dropped 12; count of bases not matched to a gene: 12. The CDR3 runs 14 residues. The CDR3 nucleotides read TGTGCCAGCAGTTTACGGGACAGCCTCCACAACGACACCTTC. It is translated as CASSLRDSLHNDTF.

This rearrangement joins TRBV19 to TRBJ2-5; perhaps TRBD1 as D (6 bases). The CDR3 length is 13 residues. Trimming cost V 4 bases and J 5 bases, with 11 bases left between them. CDR1 and CDR2 (germline): LNHDA, SQIVND (reference sequence). In DNA form, the CDR3 reads TGTGCCAGTAGTACTGGGGGCGCTGAGACCCAGTACTTC. Its protein is CASSTGGAETQYF.

The chain combines TRBV30 with TRBJ1-2, with 7 bases identical to TRBD1. CDR3 length: 14 residues. V dropped 3 bases and J dropped 3; count of bases not matched to a gene: 7. Per germline, CDR1 GTSNPN and CDR2 SVGIG (reference sequence). The CDR3 here is CAWRHRGHYYGYTF. As DNA, the CDR3 is TGTGCCTGGAGACACAGGGGCCATTACTATGGCTACACCTTC. Together with reference TRBV30 and TRBJ1-2, the CDR3 gives the full variable domain: SQTIHQWPATLVQPVGSPLSLECTVEGTSNPNLYWYRQAAGRGLQLLFYSVGIGQISSEVPQNLSASRPQDRQFILSSKKLLLSDSGFYLCAWRHRGHYYGYTFGSGTRLTVV.

Note on this clone: A read error may produce the germline difference seen at one junction end. The V and J genes are TRBV29-1 and TRBJ1-1; D call uncertain. The CDR3 has 13 amino acids. Looked up from germline, CDR1 is SQVTM and CDR2 is ANQGSEA. The chain's CDR3 is CSVEDGLNTEAFF. The CDR3 DNA reads as TGCAGCGTCGAAGACGGCCTGAACACTGAAGCTTTCTTT.

This chain uses TRBV7-3 with TRBJ2-3, with 7 bases matching TRBD2. Germline CDR1 is SGHTA and CDR2 is FQGTGA. There are 17 residues in the CDR3. The trim removed 5 bases at V and 8 bases at J, leaving 19 bases unmatched. The CDR3 sequence is CASSPAGGRGLLGTQYF. The CDR3 bases are TGTGCCAGCAGCCCAGCGGGCGGGAGAGGCTTGCTCGGTACGCAGTATTTT.

The chain employs TRBV7-8 and TRBJ2-7; 9 positions match TRBD2. V was clipped by 5 bases and J by 3 bases; unmatched bases: 5. Per the germline V gene, CDR1 is SGHVS and CDR2 is FQNEAQ. The CDR3 sequence is 14 residues long. The CDR3 bases are TGTGCCAGCAGCGTTAGCGGGAGATACTACGAGCAGTACTTC. Translated: CASSVSGRYYEQYF.

The chain uses TRBV7-9 and TRBJ1-3; TRBD1 matches at 8 bases. Germline V gives CDR1 SEHNR, CDR2 FQNEAQ (reference sequence). The CDR3 has 14 amino acids. Losses at the gene ends were 11 bases for V and 1 base for J; bases not matched to a gene: 7. CDR3 residues: CASQGARSGNTIYF. The CDR3 nucleotides read TGTGCCTCGCAGGGGGCACGATCTGGAAACACCATATATTTT.

The rearrangement joins TRBV4-1 to TRBJ2-2, with TRBD2 matching over 7 bases. J was trimmed by 2 bases and V by 3 bases; bases with no gene match: 3. This CDR3 region has 15 residues. CDR1 and CDR2 (germline): MGHRA, YSYEKL. The DNA of the CDR3 is TGCGCCAGCAGCCAGAGCGGGGTTAACACCGGGGAGCTGTTTTTT. This sequence encodes CASSQSGVNTGELFF.

The chain carries TRBV7-9 and TRBJ2-2, with D tentatively TRBD2 (7 bases). This CDR3 is 16 amino acids long. Trimming cost V 6 bases and J 4 bases, with 18 bases left between them. Looked up from germline, CDR1 is SEHNR and CDR2 is FQNEAQ (reference sequence). The CDR3: CASREGGGPGTGELFF. The CDR3 DNA follows: TGTGCCAGCAGAGAAGGGGGAGGGCCAGGCACCGGGGAGCTGTTTTTT.